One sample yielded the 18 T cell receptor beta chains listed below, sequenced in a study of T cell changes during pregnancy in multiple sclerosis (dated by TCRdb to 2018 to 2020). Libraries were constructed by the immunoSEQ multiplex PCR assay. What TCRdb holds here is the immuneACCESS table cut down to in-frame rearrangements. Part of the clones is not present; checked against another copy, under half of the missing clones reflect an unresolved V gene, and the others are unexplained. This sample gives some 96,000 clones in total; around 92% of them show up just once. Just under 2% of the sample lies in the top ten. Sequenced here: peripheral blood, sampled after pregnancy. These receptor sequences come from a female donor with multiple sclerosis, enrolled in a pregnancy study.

CDR3 sequence: CATSREAGLGEQFF. In nucleotides, the CDR3 is TGTGCCACCAGCAGAGAGGCGGGATTGGGTGAGCAGTTCTTC. This sequence joins TRBV15 and TRBJ2-1; TRBD2 is a possible D gene (6 bases). Germline assignment: CDR1 LNHNV and CDR2 YYDKDF (reference sequence). The CDR3 extends over 14 amino acids. Trimming stripped 0 bases from V and 9 bases from J, with 12 bases between.

The CDR3 DNA reads TGCGCCAGCAGTCAATCGGTTGGGCTAGCGGGGCTCGGTGCCGAGACCCAGTACTTC. Amino acids: CASSQSVGLAGLGAETQYF. V usage is TRBV4-1 and J usage is TRBJ2-5; 9 nucleotides line up with TRBD2. The CDR3 has 19 amino acids. CDR1 MGHRA and CDR2 YSYEKL come from the germline V gene. V trimming: 6 bases; J trimming: 5 bases; junction bases outside the gene matches: 22.

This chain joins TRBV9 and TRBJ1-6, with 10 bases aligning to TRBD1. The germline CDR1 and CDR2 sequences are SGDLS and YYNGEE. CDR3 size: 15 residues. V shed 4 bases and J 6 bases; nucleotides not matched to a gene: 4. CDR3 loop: CASSSRTGGNSPLHF. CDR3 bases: TGTGCCAGCAGCTCTCGGACAGGGGGTAATTCACCCCTCCACTTT.

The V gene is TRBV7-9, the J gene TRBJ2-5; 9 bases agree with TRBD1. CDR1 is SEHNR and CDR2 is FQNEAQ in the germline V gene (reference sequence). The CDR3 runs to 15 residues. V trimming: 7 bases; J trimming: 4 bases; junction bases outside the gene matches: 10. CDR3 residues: CASNPGQGILETQYF. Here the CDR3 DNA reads TGTGCCAGCAACCCGGGACAGGGTATTTTAGAGACCCAGTACTTC.

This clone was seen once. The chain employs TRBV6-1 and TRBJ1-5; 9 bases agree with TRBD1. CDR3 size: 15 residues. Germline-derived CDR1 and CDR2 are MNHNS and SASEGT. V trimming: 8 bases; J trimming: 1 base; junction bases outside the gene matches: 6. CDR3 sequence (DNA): TGTGCCAGCGGACCGGGACAGGGAAGCAATCAGCCCCAGCATTTT. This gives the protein CASGPGQGSNQPQHF.

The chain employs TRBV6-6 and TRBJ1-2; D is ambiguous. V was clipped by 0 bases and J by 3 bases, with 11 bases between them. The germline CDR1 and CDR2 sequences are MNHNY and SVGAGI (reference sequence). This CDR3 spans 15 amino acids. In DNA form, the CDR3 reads TGTGCCAGCAGTTACTCGGAGGGTTCTCACTATGGCTACACCTTC. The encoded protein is CASSYSEGSHYGYTF.

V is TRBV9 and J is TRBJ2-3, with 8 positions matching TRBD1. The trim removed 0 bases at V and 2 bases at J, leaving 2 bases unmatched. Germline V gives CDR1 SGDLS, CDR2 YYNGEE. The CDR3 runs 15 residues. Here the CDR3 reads CASSVEGQATDTQYF. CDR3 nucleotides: TGTGCCAGCAGCGTAGAGGGACAGGCCACAGATACGCAGTATTTT.

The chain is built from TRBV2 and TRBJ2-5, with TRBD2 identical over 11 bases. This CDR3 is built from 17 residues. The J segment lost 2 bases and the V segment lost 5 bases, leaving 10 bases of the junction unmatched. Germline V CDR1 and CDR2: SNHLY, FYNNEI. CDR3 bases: TGTGCCAGCAGTACTGATCGACTAGCGGGGCGGCAAGAGACCCAGTACTTC. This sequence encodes CASSTDRLAGRQETQYF.

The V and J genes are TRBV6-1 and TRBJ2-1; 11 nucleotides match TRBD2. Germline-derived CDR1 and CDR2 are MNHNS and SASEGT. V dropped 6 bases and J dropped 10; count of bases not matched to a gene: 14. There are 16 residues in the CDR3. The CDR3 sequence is CASRELGASGGPEQFF. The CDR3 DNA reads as TGTGCCAGCAGAGAACTCGGGGCTAGCGGGGGGCCGGAGCAGTTCTTC.

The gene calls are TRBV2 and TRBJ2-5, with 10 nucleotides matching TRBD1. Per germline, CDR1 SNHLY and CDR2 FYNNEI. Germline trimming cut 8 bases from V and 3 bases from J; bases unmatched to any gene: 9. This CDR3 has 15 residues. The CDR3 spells CASRPLGQGKETQYF. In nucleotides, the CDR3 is TGTGCCAGCCGACCTTTGGGACAGGGGAAAGAGACCCAGTACTTC.

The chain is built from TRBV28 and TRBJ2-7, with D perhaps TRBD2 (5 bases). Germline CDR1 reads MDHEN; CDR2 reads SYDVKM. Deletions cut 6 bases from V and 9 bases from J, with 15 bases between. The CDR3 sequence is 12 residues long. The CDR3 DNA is TGTGCCAGCAGGACTAATATAGCTGGGCAGTACTTC. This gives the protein CASRTNIAGQYF.

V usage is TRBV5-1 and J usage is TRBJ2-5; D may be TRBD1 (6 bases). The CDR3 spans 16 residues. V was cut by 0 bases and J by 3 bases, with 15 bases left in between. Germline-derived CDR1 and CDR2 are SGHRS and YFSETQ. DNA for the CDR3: TGCGCCAGCAGCTTGGGACCAGGACAGATGAAAGAGACCCAGTACTTC. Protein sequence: CASSLGPGQMKETQYF. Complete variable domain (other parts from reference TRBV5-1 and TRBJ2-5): KAGVTQTPRYLIKTRGQQVTLSCSPISGHRSVSWYQQTPGQGLQFLFEYFSETQRNKGNFPGRFSGRQFSNSRSEMNVSTLELGDSALYLCASSLGPGQMKETQYFGPGTRLLVL.

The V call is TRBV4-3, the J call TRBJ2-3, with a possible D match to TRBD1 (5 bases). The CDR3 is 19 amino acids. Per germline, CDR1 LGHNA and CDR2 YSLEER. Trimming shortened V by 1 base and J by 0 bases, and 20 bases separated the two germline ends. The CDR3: CASSQAPPTGRPSTDTQYF. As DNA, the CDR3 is TGCGCCAGCAGCCAAGCTCCCCCCACAGGTCGACCTAGCACAGATACGCAGTATTTT.

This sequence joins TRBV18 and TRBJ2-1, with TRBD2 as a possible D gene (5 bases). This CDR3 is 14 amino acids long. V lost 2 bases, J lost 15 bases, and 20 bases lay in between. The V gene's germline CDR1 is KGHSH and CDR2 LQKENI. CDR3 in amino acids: CASSPTREHLRSFF. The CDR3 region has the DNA TGTGCCAGCTCACCAACCCGGGAACACCTAAGGTCGTTCTTC.

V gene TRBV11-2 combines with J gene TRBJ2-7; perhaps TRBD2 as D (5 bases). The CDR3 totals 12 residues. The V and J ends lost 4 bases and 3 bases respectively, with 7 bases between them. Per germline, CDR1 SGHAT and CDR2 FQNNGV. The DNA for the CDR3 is TGTGCCAGCAGCTCCGGGAACTACGAGCAGTACTTC. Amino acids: CASSSGNYEQYF.

DNA of the CDR3: TGTGCCAGCAGGGACACAGGGGCCTCCTCTGGAAACACCATATATTTT. As protein: CASRDTGASSGNTIYF. V usage is TRBV2 and J usage is TRBJ1-3; TRBD1 matches at 7 bases. V lost 6 bases to trimming and J lost 0 bases; unmatched junction nucleotides: 8. The CDR3 totals 16 residues. Germline CDR1 SNHLY, CDR2 FYNNEI.

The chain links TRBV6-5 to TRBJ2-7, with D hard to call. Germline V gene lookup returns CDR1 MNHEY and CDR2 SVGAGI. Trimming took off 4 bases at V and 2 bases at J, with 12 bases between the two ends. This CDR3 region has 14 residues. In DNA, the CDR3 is TGTGCCAGCAGTTCGACACGATTAACCTACGAGCAGTACTTC. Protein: CASSSTRLTYEQYF.

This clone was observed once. CDR3 region: CASSQILKPYEQYF. The CDR3 region has the DNA TGTGCCAGCAGCCAAATCCTGAAGCCCTACGAGCAGTACTTC. The rearrangement links TRBV5-5 to TRBJ2-7; D call uncertain. The germline V gene has CDR1 SGHKS and CDR2 YYEKEE (reference sequence). CDR3 length: 14 amino acids. Trimming took off 4 bases at V and 2 bases at J, with 13 bases between the two ends.